This TCR beta chain comes out of a study of shared clonotypes between healthy human individuals. Germline CDR1 is SGDLS and CDR2 is YYNGEE. This CDR3 comprises 12 residues. Trimming cost V 2 bases and J 6 bases, with 9 bases left between them. It was across several immunoSEQ plates that each subset's genomic DNA was evenly split. Here immunoSEQ multiplex PCR was the method, and the copy in TCRdb shows in-frame clones only, minus some. The repertoire holds millions of clones, with 95% as singletons. Findings and limits, study-wide: Clonotype sharing among donors likely depends on sequencing depth. In general, naive subsets displayed greater estimated richness than memory subsets did.

For this clone: The antigen remains undetermined.

The sequencing input was naive CD4+ T cells sorted from blood. Indicated subset: CD45RA+ positively selected. This TCR was sampled from a man between 18 and 29 years old in good health. The chain has TRBV9 and TRBJ2-7; no definite D call. CDR3 sequence: CASSVLLGEQYF. CDR3 coding DNA: TGTGCCAGCAGCGTCTTACTTGGCGAGCAGTACTTC.